Following are 2 T cell receptor beta chains from one sample sequenced in a study of CD8+ T cells in alopecia areata. Treatment here: oral pan-JAK inhibitor, 5-10 mg twice daily. As the sequencing template, cDNA was produced by extracting RNA and reverse transcribing it. The method was immunoSEQ multiplex PCR; TCRdb's version includes in-frame clones alone and lacks a portion of them. The data contain roughly 190,000 clones, roughly 60% of them singletons. The sequencing here drew on CD4+ T cells sorted from blood, taken at week 24, from a patient treated with tofacitinib. These receptor sequences come from a human donor with alopecia areata.

The V and J genes are TRBV11-2 and TRBJ1-5; TRBD1 might be the D (5 bases). The CDR3 has 12 residues. Deletions cut 5 bases from V and 6 bases from J, with 8 bases between. CDR1 SGHAT and CDR2 FQNNGV come from the germline V gene. The CDR3 loop is CASSMGVQPQHF. CDR3 DNA: TGTGCCAGCAGCATGGGGGTTCAGCCCCAGCATTTT.

The rearrangement uses TRBV29-1 and TRBJ2-3; 10 bases are shared with TRBD1. Germline CDR1 and CDR2: SQVTM and ANQGSEA. This CDR3 contains 18 residues. The V gene end was trimmed by 3 bases and the J gene end by 0 bases; junction bases not matched to a gene: 12. Here the CDR3 reads CSVDGQGGKGVSTDTQYF. The CDR3 DNA reads as TGCAGCGTTGACGGACAGGGGGGTAAGGGCGTTAGCACAGATACGCAGTATTTT.